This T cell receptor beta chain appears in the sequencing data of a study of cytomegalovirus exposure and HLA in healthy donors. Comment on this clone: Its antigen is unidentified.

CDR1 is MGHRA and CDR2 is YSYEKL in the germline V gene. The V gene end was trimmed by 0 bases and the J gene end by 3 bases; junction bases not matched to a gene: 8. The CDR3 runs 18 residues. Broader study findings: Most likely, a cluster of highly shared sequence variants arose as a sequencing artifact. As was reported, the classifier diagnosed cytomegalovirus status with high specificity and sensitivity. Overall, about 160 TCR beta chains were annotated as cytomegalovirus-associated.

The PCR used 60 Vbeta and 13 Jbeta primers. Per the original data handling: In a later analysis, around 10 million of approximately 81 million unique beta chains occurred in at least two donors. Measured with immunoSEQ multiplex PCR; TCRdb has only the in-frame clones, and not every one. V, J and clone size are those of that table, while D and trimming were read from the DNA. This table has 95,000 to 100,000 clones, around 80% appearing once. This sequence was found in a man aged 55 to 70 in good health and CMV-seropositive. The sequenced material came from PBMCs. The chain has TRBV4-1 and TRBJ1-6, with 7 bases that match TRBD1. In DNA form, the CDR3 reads TGCGCCAGCAGCCAAGAAGGGGGCAGGGGGAACTATAATTCACCCCTCCACTTT. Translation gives CASSQEGGRGNYNSPLHF.